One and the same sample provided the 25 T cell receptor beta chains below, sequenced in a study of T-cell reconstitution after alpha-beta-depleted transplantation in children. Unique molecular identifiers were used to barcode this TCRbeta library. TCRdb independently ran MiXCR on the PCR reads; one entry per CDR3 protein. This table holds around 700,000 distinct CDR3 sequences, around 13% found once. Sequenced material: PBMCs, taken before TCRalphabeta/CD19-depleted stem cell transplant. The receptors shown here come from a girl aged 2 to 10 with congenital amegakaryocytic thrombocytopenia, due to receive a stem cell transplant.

This CDR3 is CASSALPPGRLNTEAFF. DNA for the CDR3: TGTGCCAGCAGTGCCCTACCGCCCGGGAGACTGAACACTGAAGCTTTCTTT. The chain joins TRBV6-1 to TRBJ1-1; D is uncertain. Germline-derived CDR1 and CDR2 are MNHNS and SASEGT. The CDR3 is made up of 17 amino acids. The V and J ends lost 4 bases and 0 bases respectively, with 18 bases between them.

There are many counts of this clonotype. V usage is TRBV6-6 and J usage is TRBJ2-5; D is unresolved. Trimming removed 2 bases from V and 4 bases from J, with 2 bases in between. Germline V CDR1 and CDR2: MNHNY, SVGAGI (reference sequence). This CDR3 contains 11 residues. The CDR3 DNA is TGTGCCAGCAGTTACAGAGAGACCCAGTACTTC. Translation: CASSYRETQYF.

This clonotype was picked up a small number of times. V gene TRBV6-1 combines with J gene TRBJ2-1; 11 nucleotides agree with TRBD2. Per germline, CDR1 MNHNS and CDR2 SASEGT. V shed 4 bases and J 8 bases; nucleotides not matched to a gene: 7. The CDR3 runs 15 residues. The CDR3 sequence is CASSGATSGMYEQFF. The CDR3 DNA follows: TGTGCCAGCAGTGGAGCGACTAGCGGGATGTATGAGCAGTTCTTC.

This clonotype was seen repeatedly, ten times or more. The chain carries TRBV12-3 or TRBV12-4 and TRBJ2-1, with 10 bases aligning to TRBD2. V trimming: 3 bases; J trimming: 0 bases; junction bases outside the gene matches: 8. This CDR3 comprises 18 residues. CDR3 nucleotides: TGTGCCAGCAGTTTCTCTAGCGGGAGCGTTAGCTCCTACAATGAGCAGTTCTTC. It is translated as CASSFSSGSVSSYNEQFF.

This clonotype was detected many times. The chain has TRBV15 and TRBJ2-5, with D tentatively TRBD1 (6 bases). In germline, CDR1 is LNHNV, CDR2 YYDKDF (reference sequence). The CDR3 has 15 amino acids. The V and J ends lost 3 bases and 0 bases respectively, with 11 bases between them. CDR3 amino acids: CATSSGQSNQETQYF. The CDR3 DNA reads TGTGCCACCAGCAGCGGACAGTCGAACCAAGAGACCCAGTACTTC. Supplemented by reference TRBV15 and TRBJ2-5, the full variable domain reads DAMVIQNPRYQVTQFGKPVTLSCSQTLNHNVMYWYQQKSSQAPKLLFHYYDKDFNNEADTPDNFQSRRPNTSFCFLDIRSPGLGDTAMYLCATSSGQSNQETQYFGPGTRLLVL.

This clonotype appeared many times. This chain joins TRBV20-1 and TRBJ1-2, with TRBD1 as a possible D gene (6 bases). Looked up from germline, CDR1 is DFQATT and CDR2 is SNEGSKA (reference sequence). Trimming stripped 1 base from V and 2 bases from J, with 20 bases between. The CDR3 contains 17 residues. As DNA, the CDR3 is TGCAGTGCTAGAGGGAGTAACTCTCCGGGACAAAACTATGGCTACACCTTC. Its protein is CSARGSNSPGQNYGYTF.

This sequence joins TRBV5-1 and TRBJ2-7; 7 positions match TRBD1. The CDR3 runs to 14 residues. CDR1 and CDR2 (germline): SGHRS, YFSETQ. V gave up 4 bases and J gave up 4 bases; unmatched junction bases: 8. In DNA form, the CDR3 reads TGCGCCAGCAGCAGGATGGGACAGCAATACGAGCAGTACTTC. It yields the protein CASSRMGQQYEQYF. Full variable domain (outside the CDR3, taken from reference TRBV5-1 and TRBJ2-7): KAGVTQTPRYLIKTRGQQVTLSCSPISGHRSVSWYQQTPGQGLQFLFEYFSETQRNKGNFPGRFSGRQFSNSRSEMNVSTLELGDSALYLCASSRMGQQYEQYFGPGTRLTVT.

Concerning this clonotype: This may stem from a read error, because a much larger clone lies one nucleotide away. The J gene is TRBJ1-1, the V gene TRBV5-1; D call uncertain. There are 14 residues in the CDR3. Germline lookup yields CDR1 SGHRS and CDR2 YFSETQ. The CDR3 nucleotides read TGCGCCAGCAGCTTGCAATTGATGAACACTGCAGCTTTCTTT. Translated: CASSLQLMNTAAFF.

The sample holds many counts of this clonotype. The DNA of the CDR3 is TGTGCCACCAGCAGAGATCGAGAGGGGCCCCAGCATTTT. Protein product: CATSRDREGPQHF. V gene TRBV15 combines with J gene TRBJ1-5; D remains unclear. Trimming shortened V by 0 bases and J by 9 bases, and 9 bases separated the two germline ends. This CDR3 comprises 13 residues. Per the germline V gene, CDR1 is LNHNV and CDR2 is YYDKDF (reference sequence).

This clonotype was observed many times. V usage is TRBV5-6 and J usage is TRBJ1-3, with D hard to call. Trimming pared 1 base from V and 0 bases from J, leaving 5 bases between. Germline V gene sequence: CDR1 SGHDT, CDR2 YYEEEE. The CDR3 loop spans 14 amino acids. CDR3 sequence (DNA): TGTGCCAGCAGCTTGTGGAGCTCTGGAAACACCATATATTTT. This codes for CASSLWSSGNTIYF.

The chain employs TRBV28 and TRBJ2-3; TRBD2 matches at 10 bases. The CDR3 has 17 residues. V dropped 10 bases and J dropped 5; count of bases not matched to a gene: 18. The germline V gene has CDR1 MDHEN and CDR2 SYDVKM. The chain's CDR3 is CAISPGLAGVVGDTQYF. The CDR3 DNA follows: TGTGCCATCAGCCCCGGGCTAGCGGGAGTGGTTGGAGATACGCAGTATTTT.

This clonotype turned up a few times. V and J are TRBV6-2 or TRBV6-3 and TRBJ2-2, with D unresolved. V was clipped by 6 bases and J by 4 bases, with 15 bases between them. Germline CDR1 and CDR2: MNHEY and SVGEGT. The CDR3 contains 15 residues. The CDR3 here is CASSPATQSTGELFF. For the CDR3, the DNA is TGTGCCAGCAGCCCAGCCACACAGTCCACCGGGGAGCTGTTTTTT.

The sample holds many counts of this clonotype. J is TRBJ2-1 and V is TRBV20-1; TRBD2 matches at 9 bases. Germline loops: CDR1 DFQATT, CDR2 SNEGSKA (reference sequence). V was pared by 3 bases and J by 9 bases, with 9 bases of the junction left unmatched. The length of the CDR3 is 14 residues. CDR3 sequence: CSARFLAGISEQFF. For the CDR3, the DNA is TGCAGTGCTAGGTTTCTAGCGGGGATTTCTGAGCAGTTCTTC.

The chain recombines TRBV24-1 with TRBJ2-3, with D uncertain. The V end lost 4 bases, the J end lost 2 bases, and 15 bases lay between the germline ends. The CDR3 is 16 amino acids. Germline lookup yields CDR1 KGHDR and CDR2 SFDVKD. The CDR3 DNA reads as TGTGCCACCAGTGACCCCGGAGCAACTTCCACAGATACGCAGTATTTT. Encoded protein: CATSDPGATSTDTQYF.

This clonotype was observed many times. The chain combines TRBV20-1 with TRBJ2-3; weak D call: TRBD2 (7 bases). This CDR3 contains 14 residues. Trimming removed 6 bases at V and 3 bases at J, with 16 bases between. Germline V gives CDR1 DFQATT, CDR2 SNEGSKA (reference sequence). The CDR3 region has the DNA TGCAGTGCGCACCCCGGGGGGCGAACAGATACGCAGTATTTT. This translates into CSAHPGGRTDTQYF.

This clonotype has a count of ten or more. The chain's CDR3 is CASSLGLAGNQETQYF. In nucleotides, the CDR3 is TGTGCCAGCAGCCTGGGACTAGCGGGAAACCAAGAGACCCAGTACTTC. J is TRBJ2-5 and V is TRBV5-6; 13 bases fit TRBD2. V lost 4 bases to trimming and J lost 0 bases; unmatched junction nucleotides: 3. CDR3 size: 16 residues. The germline V gene has CDR1 SGHDT and CDR2 YYEEEE.

The chain's CDR3 is CSGIRDLDEQFF. CDR3 nucleotides: TGCAGCGGTATCCGGGATCTCGATGAGCAGTTCTTC. The chain recombines TRBV29-1 with TRBJ2-1; D is possibly TRBD2 (5 bases). The V end lost 7 bases, the J end lost 8 bases, and 15 bases lay between the germline ends. CDR1 is SQVTM and CDR2 is ANQGSEA in the germline V gene. This CDR3 has 12 amino acids.

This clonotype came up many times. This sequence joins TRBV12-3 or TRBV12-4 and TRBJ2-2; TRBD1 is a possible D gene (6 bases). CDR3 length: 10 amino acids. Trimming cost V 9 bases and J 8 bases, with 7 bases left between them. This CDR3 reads CASRGGELFF. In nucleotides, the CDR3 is TGTGCCAGTAGGGGGGGGGAGCTGTTTTTT.

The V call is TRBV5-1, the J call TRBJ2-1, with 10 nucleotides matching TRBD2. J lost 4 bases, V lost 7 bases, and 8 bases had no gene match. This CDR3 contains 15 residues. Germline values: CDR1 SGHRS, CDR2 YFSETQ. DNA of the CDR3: TGCGCCAGCGGGACTCTAGCGGGAGTTTACAATGAGCAGTTCTTC. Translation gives CASGTLAGVYNEQFF.

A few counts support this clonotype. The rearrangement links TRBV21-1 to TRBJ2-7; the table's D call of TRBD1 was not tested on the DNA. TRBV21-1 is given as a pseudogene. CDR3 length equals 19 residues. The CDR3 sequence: CASSKVRLLTGTGEYEQYF. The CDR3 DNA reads TGTGCCAGCAGCAAAGTAAGACTGCTTACCGGGACAGGGGAGTACGAGCAGTACTTC.

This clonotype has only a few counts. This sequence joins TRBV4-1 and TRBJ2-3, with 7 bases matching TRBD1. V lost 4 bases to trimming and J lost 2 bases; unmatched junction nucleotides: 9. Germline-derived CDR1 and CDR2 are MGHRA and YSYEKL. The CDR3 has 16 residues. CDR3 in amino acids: CASSPMGDSYTDTQYF. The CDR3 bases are TGCGCCAGCAGCCCTATGGGGGACAGTTACACAGATACGCAGTATTTT.

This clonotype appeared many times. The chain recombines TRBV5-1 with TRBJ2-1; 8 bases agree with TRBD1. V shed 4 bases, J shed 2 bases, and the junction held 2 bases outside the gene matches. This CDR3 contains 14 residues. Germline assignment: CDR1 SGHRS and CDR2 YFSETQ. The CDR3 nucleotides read TGCGCCAGCAGCCAGGACAGGGCCTACAATGAGCAGTTCTTC. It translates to CASSQDRAYNEQFF.

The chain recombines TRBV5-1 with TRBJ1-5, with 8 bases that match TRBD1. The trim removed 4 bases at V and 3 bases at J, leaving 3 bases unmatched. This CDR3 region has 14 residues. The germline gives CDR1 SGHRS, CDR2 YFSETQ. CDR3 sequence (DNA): TGCGCCAGCAGCCCGACAGGGGCCAATCAGCCCCAGCATTTT. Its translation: CASSPTGANQPQHF.

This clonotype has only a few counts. The DNA of the CDR3 is TGTGCCAGCTCACTCGTACCTACTACCTACAATGAGCAGTTCTTC. Encoded protein: CASSLVPTTYNEQFF. This chain links TRBV18 with TRBJ2-1; D gene ambiguous. Trimming stripped 4 bases from V and 2 bases from J, with 12 bases between. Germline assignment: CDR1 KGHSH and CDR2 LQKENI. The CDR3 is 15 residues long.

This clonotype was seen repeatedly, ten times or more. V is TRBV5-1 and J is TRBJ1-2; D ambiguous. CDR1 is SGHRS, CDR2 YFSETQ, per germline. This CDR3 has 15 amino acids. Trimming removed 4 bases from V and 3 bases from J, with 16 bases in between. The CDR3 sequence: CASSPRTEVDYGYTF. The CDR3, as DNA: TGCGCCAGCAGCCCCCGGACGGAAGTTGACTATGGCTACACCTTC.